The clone carrying this T cell receptor (beta chain) was seen a handful of times. The target antigen is unknown. This sample is part of a study of T cells in Graves' hyperthyroidism and ophthalmopathy. Active moderate-to-severe ophthalmopathy, Clinical Activity Score at least 3, NOSPECS at least 4, under 3 months' duration. Germline V gives CDR1 WNHNN, CDR2 SYGVQD (reference sequence). The CDR3 consists of 11 residues. V was shortened by 3 bases and J by 8 bases, with 5 bases between the two germline ends. Amplified regions were TCR beta CDR3 sequences from RNA transcripts. Researchers ran a first-round RT-PCR on the TCR CDR3 using the HTBI primer set. Each CDR3 protein is one row after TCRdb ran MiXCR on the multiplex PCR reads. The sample has around 390,000 distinct CDR3 sequences; about 15% are singletons. Whole-study results and caveats: Ophthalmopathy and stable hyperthyroidism were separated by a 13 V-J model.

The sequenced sample was blood. The source is a woman in her 30s with Graves' ophthalmopathy. The gene calls are TRBV10-1 and TRBJ2-1; D ambiguous. CDR3 amino acids: CASSDDDEQFF. CDR3 sequence (DNA): TGCGCCAGCAGTGATGACGATGAGCAGTTCTTC.